This T cell receptor (beta chain) was sequenced in a study of cytomegalovirus exposure and HLA in healthy donors (dated by TCRdb to between 2016 and 2019). With respect to the entire study: In an earlier analysis of some 610 of the donors, under 300 Gb of sequence data and roughly 100 million unique TCR beta sequences from 150 million to 200 million T cells were reported. An earlier analysis of several hundred of the donors used high-throughput TCR beta sequencing to judge whether each TCR beta V gene segment behaved as functional or pseudogenic. HLA typing covered class I and class II loci at four-digit resolution. In a later analysis, previously published TCR beta repertoires from hundreds of donors were re-analyzed and high-resolution HLA genotyping was added so that TCR occurrence patterns could be studied. Rather than using new phenotypic data, the later analysis identified candidate immune exposures from TCR beta sequences and from how often those sequences occurred across donors. Among approximately 370 genotyped donors of the cohort, an average of roughly 230,000 unique TCR beta nucleotide sequences was sequenced per donor, of which roughly 17% were non-productive. Donor age, sex, ethnicity and CMV serostatus were compiled alongside the repertoire data. About 5 DR-DQ haplotypes were handled as single units for association and clustering, since linkage in the cohort was strong. Around 320 gigabases of sequencing data and tens of millions of unique TCR sequences were included in an early release covering 550 to 800 HLA-typed donors. To predict cytomegalovirus infection status, the study combined high-throughput TCR immunosequencing, statistical association of individual TCRs with disease status, and machine learning. The aim of the study was to test whether cataloging public T cell receptors could identify signatures of past pathogen exposure. Using immunosequencing, the study profiled T cell repertoires from 500 to 800 subjects and related those repertoires to cytomegalovirus serostatus. A later genetic analysis used genome-wide SNP genotypes for 398 of the 666 donors, treating that subset as a discovery cohort. Typing coverage differed by locus: A, B, C, DRB1 and DQB1 were typed in about 620-640 donors, DQA1 in roughly 500, DPA1 in around 580, and DPB1 in around 490. All discovery cohort repertoires had been generated using a single sequencing platform. A separate validation cohort of 90 to 150 different subjects was used in addition to the approximately 640-subject first cohort. Of the approximately 400 genotyped donors, roughly 85% fell in the genetic ancestry cluster associated with self-reported Caucasian donors. The paper as a whole reports these results and caveats: This cohort had only TCR beta chains sequenced, and the lack of alpha or paired-chain data limited which features could be detected. In a later analysis, TCR association rates were found to vary across HLA loci, with the most associated TCRs seen for DRB1 alleles and the fewest for HLA-C alleles. The classifier was reported to diagnose cytomegalovirus status with high specificity and sensitivity in both the original and validation cohorts. The study listed 164 TCR beta chains as associated with cytomegalovirus. When HLA alleles, especially DR and DQ, strongly co-occurred, TCR associations were difficult to assign to individual alleles. Compared with the 666-donor mean, donors in an Asian-associated ancestry cluster had fewer N-insertions in productive TCRs, according to a later genetic analysis. A further reported finding was that TCR beta sequences accurately predicted the HLA-A and HLA-B alleles for most subjects in the first cohort. Most TCR sequences were observed very rarely across donors, whereas some public TCRs were present in many individuals. Because HLA typing was missing for some donors at each locus, association tests included only the typed subset. In a later analysis, 16,951 TCR beta sequences were associated with specific HLA alleles at a false discovery rate of 0.05. The earlier analysis of 587 of the donors excluded roughly 16 rarely observed V segments, including chromosome 9 orphons, because counts were too low. Some IMGT-functional V segments, including TRBV6-2 and TRBV6-3, could not be told apart with the 87-base-pair reads, so those segments were excluded. Linkage disequilibrium might explain the correlated functional status among segregating V segments, but an unknown experimental factor could not be ruled out. Sequencing depth was assumed to be roughly uniform across donors in the presence/absence analyses, though that assumption may not hold. It was suggested by the authors that the approach could potentially be generalized to other disease states and immunological phenotypes. In an earlier analysis of some 540 of the donors, most TCR beta V segments appeared in productive rearrangements about 87% or about 30% of the time, broadly matching IMGT annotations. Compared with equally common non-associated chains, HLA-associated TCR beta chains in a later analysis were more clonally expanded and had lower generation probabilities. In vitro tests confirmed that three of the cytomegalovirus-associated TCR beta chains recognize cytomegalovirus antigens. A cluster of highly shared sequence variants was judged likely to be a technical artifact of the sequencing pipeline. In a later genetic analysis, a missense DCLRE1C variant was associated with V-gene and J-gene trimming of TCR beta chains, and the association was replicated in an independent cohort. In a later analysis, several top co-occurrence clusters were reported to appear linked to parvovirus B19, influenza, CMV and Epstein-Barr virus. For the cohort, immune exposure information was limited to CMV serostatus. According to a later analysis, most CMV-associated TCR beta chains appeared to be HLA-restricted, and the HLA associations seemed to be driven largely by CMV exposure.

Concerning this clone: Which antigen it targets is not known. Per-base qualities were not stored, and no clone one base away is much larger.

The CDR3 contains 13 residues, cysteine and phenylalanine counted. CDR3 DNA only is kept here, 39 bases in frame from base 1. The junction carries 7 bases between V and J, which are trimmed by 2 bases and 3 bases respectively. Looking up the germline V gene yields CDR1 MNHNS and CDR2 SASEGT. In total, roughly 710 healthy bone marrow donors made up the cohort. Cohort members were all nominally healthy when sampled, although unrecorded immune exposures were likely present. The donor was CMV seronegative and was included in the group of a few hundred seronegative cohort members. Each donor provided a peripheral blood sample, and peripheral blood mononuclear cells were used for TCR beta sequencing. Genomic DNA extraction from the blood cell samples was performed with the Qiagen DNeasy Blood Extraction Kit. Preparation of the library involved the immunoSEQ multiplex PCR assay. For the multiplex PCR, a mixture combining 60 forward primers for TCR Vbeta segments and 13 reverse primers for TCR Jbeta segments was used. A multiplex PCR assay on genomic DNA amplified the CDR3 region of rearranged TCR beta genes. On the Illumina HiSeq System, the amplified TCR beta libraries were sequenced as 87-base-pair reads. The authors' pipeline ran thus. A later analysis tallied tens of millions of unique TCR beta chains across the approximately 670 repertoires, and around 9.9 million of those chains were shared by two or more donors. A nearest-neighbor algorithm error-corrected the raw reads and collapsed the reads into unique sequences, merging closely related sequences to remove PCR and sequencing errors. CDR3 sequences were aligned to IMGT reference sequences to assign V, D and J gene segments. For a sequence to be retained, a match of at least six nucleotides was required to both a V gene segment and a J gene segment. Rearrangements were classified as productive when the CDR3 lacked stop codons and remained in frame with V and J, and all other rearrangements were classified as non-productive. Following IMGT convention, CDR3 was defined as the stretch from the second conserved V-encoded cysteine up to the conserved J-encoded phenylalanine. The earlier analysis of some 540 of the donors excluded any sequence lacking an unambiguous match to a single V gene segment. An earlier analysis of fewer than 750 of the donors classified V segments as functional when productive rearrangements were above 56.7% and as segregating when the standard deviation between donors was above 5%. A statistical classification framework was developed to diagnose cytomegalovirus status using the catalog of TCR beta chain sequences. A later analysis assigned V and J genes by comparing TCR nucleotide sequences with IMGT/GENE-DB human TR gene sequences. A later analysis assigned CDR3 sequences and most-parsimonious VDJ recombination scenarios with the TCRdist pipeline. In a later analysis, each TCR beta chain was defined by its CDR3 amino acid sequence together with its V-gene family, and reads lacking a unique V-gene family were excluded. In a later analysis, approximately 590 highly shared, low-generation-probability nucleotide sequences were removed to address suspected cross-contamination and a sequencing artifact. In a later analysis, a clonal expansion index for each public chain was calculated from normalized within-repertoire ranks of inferred template counts. A later analysis computed generation probabilities with a VDJ recombination model fitted to out-of-frame rearrangements, and checked the results against IGoR. Hypergeometric tests were used in a later analysis to score TCR-TCR, TCR-HLA and TCR-CMV co-occurrence, with a repertoire-size bias correction applied to the TCR pairs. False discovery rates were estimated in a later analysis by permuting HLA or CMV assignments 20 times. In a later analysis, co-occurring TCRs were grouped using DBSCAN, and TCRdist sequence similarity was added for clustering within HLA-allele-positive subsets. Repertoires with fewer than 30,000 or more than 120,000 public chains were left out of co-occurrence clustering, as were five repertoires with anomalous nucleotide sharing. The source is immuneACCESS, and TCRdb retained only in-frame sequences with V and J called. Part of the clones is not carried over; for the studies checked, unresolved V genes explain less than half of this, and the remainder is unexplained. The V and J calls and the clone size are those of that table, but D and trimming were determined from the DNA. Here the sample has 110,000 or so clones; about four fifths occur a single time. The ten largest clones capture under 1.5% of the sample.

The chain is made from TRBV6-1 and TRBJ2-5; no D gene call is confident. Sample: PBMCs. The clonotype originates from a man between 35 and 55 years old in good health and CMV-seronegative. Read as DNA, the sequence is TGTGCCAGCAGTGAATGGTCGGAAGAGACCCAGTACTTC. This sequence encodes CASSEWSEETQYF.